This T cell receptor (beta chain) was obtained from a study of preoperative IRX-2 immunotherapy in early breast cancer. Treatment given: preoperative locoregional IRX-2 cytokine immunotherapy. Patients received preoperative, locoregional IRX-2 cytokine immunotherapy in a phase Ib study. The table came from immunoSEQ multiplex PCR; TCRdb's copy has only in-frame clones and leaves some out. The sample lists approximately 100,000 clones, approximately 90% occurring once. The V gene's germline CDR1 is LNHDA and CDR2 SQIVND (reference sequence). V gave up 7 bases and J gave up 1 base, with 7 bases separating them. CDR3 size: 12 residues.

The starting material was tumor tissue, obtained after IRX-2 immunotherapy. The rearrangement uses TRBV19 and TRBJ1-1, with D hard to call. The origin of this receptor is a human donor with breast cancer. The CDR3 here is CASKHGNTEAFF. The CDR3 DNA follows: TGTGCCAGTAAACACGGGAACACTGAAGCTTTCTTT. The variable domain in full, with the rest retrieved from reference TRBV19 and TRBJ1-1, is DGGITQSPKYLFRKEGQNVTLSCEQNLNHDAMYWYRQDPGQGLRLIYYSQIVNDFQKGDIAEGYSVSREKKESFPLTVTSAQKNPTAFYLCASKHGNTEAFFGQGTRLTVV.